The 30 T cell receptor beta chains given below trace back to one sample, sequenced in a study of blood T cell repertoires in COVID-19. TCRdb's table, derived via immunoSEQ multiplex PCR, lists solely in-frame clones and lacks some. The table lists 390,000 or so clones, less than 90% of them singletons. The sequenced sample consisted of PBMCs or T cells enriched from blood (not recorded which). The receptor set was obtained from a woman aged 45-65 years who had recovered from COVID-19.

This sequence joins TRBV29-1 and TRBJ1-1; 9 bases agree with TRBD1. The CDR3 has 14 amino acids. From germline, CDR1 is SQVTM and CDR2 ANQGSEA. With V trimmed by 2 bases and J by 4 bases, 5 bases remained unmatched. The CDR3 region is CSVESSTGGTEAFF. DNA of the CDR3: TGCAGCGTTGAATCCTCGACAGGGGGCACTGAAGCTTTCTTT. Full variable domain (rest looked up from reference TRBV29-1 and TRBJ1-1): SAVISQKPSRDICQRGTSLTIQCQVDSQVTMMFWYRQQPGQSLTLIATANQGSEATYESGFVIDKFPISRPNLTFSTLTVSNMSPEDSSIYLCSVESSTGGTEAFFGQGTRLTVV.

The rearrangement uses TRBV4-1 and TRBJ1-5; perhaps TRBD1 as D (6 bases). Germline CDR1 MGHRA, CDR2 YSYEKL. The CDR3 runs to 16 residues. Trimming cost V 1 base and J 5 bases, with 15 bases left between them. DNA for the CDR3: TGCGCCAGCAGCCAAGTTATAGGGGGATACTATCAGCCCCAGCATTTT. Its protein is CASSQVIGGYYQPQHF.

The chain links TRBV18 to TRBJ2-7, with D uncertain. Trimming removed 0 bases from V and 2 bases from J, with 11 bases in between. Germline lookup yields CDR1 KGHSH and CDR2 LQKENI. The CDR3 totals 15 residues. CDR3 DNA sequence: TGTGCCAGCTCACCACCGGGCAGACCAACCTACGAGCAGTACTTC. Protein: CASSPPGRPTYEQYF.

This chain links TRBV9 with TRBJ2-5; 11 nucleotides agree with TRBD2. Germline CDR1 and CDR2: SGDLS and YYNGEE. The CDR3 totals 19 residues. The V and J ends lost 0 bases and 7 bases, in that order; junction bases with no gene match: 17. CDR3 in amino acids: CASSVDPRGVAGGVGTQYF. As DNA, the CDR3 is TGTGCCAGCAGCGTAGACCCCCGAGGGGTAGCGGGGGGGGTTGGGACCCAGTACTTC. The full variable domain, its missing parts supplied by reference TRBV9 and TRBJ2-5, is DSGVTQTPKHLITATGQRVTLRCSPRSGDLSVYWYQQSLDQGLQFLIQYYNGEERAKGNILERFSAQQFPDLHSELNLSSLELGDSALYFCASSVDPRGVAGGVGTQYFGPGTRLLVL.

This clone has a handful of counts. This rearrangement joins TRBV10-3 to TRBJ1-1; 7 bases are a match to TRBD1. The CDR3 is 13 residues long. Germline trimming cut 4 bases from V and 4 bases from J; bases unmatched to any gene: 3. Germline CDR1 reads ENHRY; CDR2 reads SYGVKD. The CDR3 loop is CAISGQGRTEAFF. CDR3 nucleotide sequence: TGTGCCATCAGTGGACAGGGCCGCACTGAAGCTTTCTTT.

The rearrangement uses TRBV7-6 and TRBJ1-1, with 7 bases that match TRBD1. V dropped 5 bases and J dropped 3; count of bases not matched to a gene: 12. CDR3 length equals 16 residues. Germline-derived CDR1 and CDR2 are SGHVS and FNYEAQ. CDR3 bases: TGTGCCAGCAGCGCAAACCCGGGACAGACTTACACTGAAGCTTTCTTT. It yields the protein CASSANPGQTYTEAFF.

The rearrangement joins TRBV4-3 to TRBJ1-2; 7 bases map to TRBD1. Germline lookup yields CDR1 LGHNA and CDR2 YSLEER. The V segment lost 1 base and the J segment 9 bases; nucleotides outside the gene matches: 5. The CDR3 totals 13 residues. The CDR3 nucleotides are TGCGCCAGCAGCCAAGCACAGGGGCGAAGCTACACCTTC. Protein sequence: CASSQAQGRSYTF.

The V call is TRBV3-1 (or the pseudogene TRBV3-2), the J call TRBJ1-5, with 7 bases matching TRBD1. CDR1 LGHDT and CDR2 YNNKEL come from the germline V gene (reference sequence). V was clipped by 5 bases and J by 6 bases; unmatched bases: 4. This CDR3 comprises 13 residues. DNA for the CDR3: TGTGCCAGCAGCGCAGACAGGGTTCAGCCCCAGCATTTT. Amino acids: CASSADRVQPQHF.

This clone was seen just once. The chain joins TRBV12-3 or TRBV12-4 to TRBJ1-1, with D uncertain. The ends were cut back, 6 bases at V and 0 bases at J, with 5 bases in the middle. The CDR3 runs to 12 residues. The CDR3 loop reads CASRRMNTEAFF. The CDR3 DNA reads TGTGCCAGCAGGCGGATGAACACTGAAGCTTTCTTT.

V is TRBV4-3 and J is TRBJ2-6, with 9 bases fitting TRBD2. The J segment lost 2 bases and the V segment lost 0 bases, leaving 8 bases of the junction unmatched. Germline V gene sequence: CDR1 LGHNA, CDR2 YSLEER. There are 19 residues in the CDR3. The CDR3 bases are TGCGCCAGCAGCCAAGATCGGGCTAGCGGGGTTACTGGGGCCAACGTCCTGACTTTC. Amino acids: CASSQDRASGVTGANVLTF.

The chain carries TRBV19 and TRBJ2-3; TRBD2 aligns across 7 bases. Germline V gives CDR1 LNHDA, CDR2 SQIVND (reference sequence). The CDR3 is 15 amino acids. With 3 bases clipped from V and 5 bases from J, the junction kept 8 bases outside the gene matches. The CDR3 reads CASSISHTGGDTQYF. In DNA form, the CDR3 reads TGTGCCAGTAGTATCTCGCATACGGGAGGAGATACGCAGTATTTT.

V gene TRBV7-2 combines with J gene TRBJ2-1, with TRBD2 matching 11 bases. V shed 5 bases, J shed 0 bases, and the junction held 6 bases outside the gene matches. The length of the CDR3 is 17 residues. Germline lookup yields CDR1 SGHTA and CDR2 FQGNSA. This CDR3 is CASSLTSGGRSYNEQFF. The CDR3, as DNA: TGTGCCAGCAGCCTAACTAGCGGGGGCCGCTCCTACAATGAGCAGTTCTTC.

The table lists this clone with a count of one. The chain employs TRBV11-3 and TRBJ2-7; D is uncertain. CDR3 size: 13 residues. Germline assignment: CDR1 SGHNT and CDR2 YENEEA. V dropped 3 bases and J dropped 6 bases, with 12 bases sitting between them. CDR3 protein: CASSFSYRSEQYF. The CDR3 nucleotides are TGTGCCAGCAGCTTTTCTTATCGGAGCGAGCAGTACTTC.

This clone was recorded only once. The chain carries TRBV5-4 and TRBJ2-2; tentatively, D is TRBD1 (5 bases). In germline, CDR1 is SGHNT, CDR2 YYREEE (reference sequence). Trimming cost V 0 bases and J 3 bases, with 9 bases left between them. This CDR3 contains 15 residues. The CDR3, as DNA: TGTGCCAGCAGCTTGGGGGGCCGTGACACCGGGGAGCTGTTTTTT. Its translation: CASSLGGRDTGELFF.

The V and J genes are TRBV7-9 and TRBJ1-2; 7 nucleotides line up with TRBD1. CDR3 size: 15 residues. V dropped 1 base and J dropped 8; count of bases not matched to a gene: 10. Germline V gene lookup returns CDR1 SEHNR and CDR2 FQNEAQ (reference sequence). CDR3 loop: CASSLGVKGAEGYTF. CDR3 sequence (DNA): TGTGCCAGCAGCTTAGGGGTTAAGGGGGCAGAAGGCTACACCTTC. Together with reference TRBV7-9 and TRBJ1-2, the CDR3 gives the full variable domain: DTGVSQNPRHKITKRGQNVTFRCDPISEHNRLYWYRQTLGQGPEFLTYFQNEAQLEKSRLLSDRFSAERPKGSFSTLEIQRTEQGDSAMYLCASSLGVKGAEGYTFGSGTRLTVV.

This clone was counted between two and nine times. J is TRBJ1-1 and V is TRBV7-3, with 9 bases aligning to TRBD1. The CDR3 length is 13 residues. Germline CDR1 reads SGHTA; CDR2 reads FQGTGA. The V and J ends lost 5 bases and 6 bases, in that order; junction bases with no gene match: 4. The CDR3 DNA reads as TGTGCCAGCAGCCAAACAGGGGGCGCTGAAGCTTTCTTT. Translation: CASSQTGGAEAFF.

This clone has more than one count but fewer than ten. V and J are TRBV4-1 and TRBJ1-1; a weak D match, TRBD1 (5 bases). This CDR3 comprises 14 residues. CDR1 and CDR2 (germline): MGHRA, YSYEKL. V lost 4 bases and J lost 4, with 13 bases in between. CDR3 amino acids: CASSPRDRGTEAFF. In nucleotides, the CDR3 is TGCGCCAGCAGCCCTAGAGACAGAGGCACTGAAGCTTTCTTT.

The chain links TRBV3-1 (or the pseudogene TRBV3-2) to TRBJ2-3; the D is unclear. CDR3 size: 16 residues. Trimming shortened V by 3 bases and J by 2 bases, and 15 bases separated the two germline ends. CDR1 LGHDT and CDR2 YNNKEL come from the germline V gene (reference sequence). CDR3 region: CASSQGGLPNTDTQYF. The CDR3 DNA sequence: TGTGCCAGCAGCCAGGGTGGGCTCCCCAACACAGATACGCAGTATTTT.

The V call is TRBV7-3, the J call TRBJ2-1; 7 bases are shared with TRBD1. Trimming cost V 5 bases and J 1 base; bases outside gene matches: 5. The CDR3 spans 15 residues. Germline V lookup: CDR1 SGHTA, CDR2 FQGTGA. CDR3 nucleotides: TGTGCCAGCAGCCCCTACAGGGGTTCCTACAATGAGCAGTTCTTC. It is translated as CASSPYRGSYNEQFF.

CDR3 nucleotide sequence: TGTGCCAGCAGCCAAAGGGGCAGCAATGAGCAGTTCTTC. Amino acids: CASSQRGSNEQFF. The rearrangement links TRBV4-2 to TRBJ2-1; perhaps TRBD1 as D (5 bases). The germline V gene encodes CDR1 LGHNA and CDR2 YNFKEQ. V was shortened by 2 bases and J by 6 bases, with 8 bases between the two germline ends. CDR3 length equals 13 residues.

The chain has TRBV19 and TRBJ1-5, with a possible D match to TRBD1 (6 bases). The V gene lost 5 bases and the J gene lost 0 bases, with 17 bases spanning the gap. Germline V gene data show CDR1 as LNHDA and CDR2 as SQIVND (reference sequence). This CDR3 region has 17 residues. CDR3 loop: CASSPKPGHSSNQPQHF. As DNA, the CDR3 is TGTGCCAGTAGTCCAAAACCGGGACACTCTAGCAATCAGCCCCAGCATTTT. The variable domain in full, completed from reference TRBV19 and TRBJ1-5, reads DGGITQSPKYLFRKEGQNVTLSCEQNLNHDAMYWYRQDPGQGLRLIYYSQIVNDFQKGDIAEGYSVSREKKESFPLTVTSAQKNPTAFYLCASSPKPGHSSNQPQHFGDGTRLSIL.

V usage is TRBV18 and J usage is TRBJ1-2, with D tentatively TRBD1 (5 bases). CDR1 is KGHSH and CDR2 is LQKENI in the germline V gene. Trimming stripped 3 bases from V and 4 bases from J, with 18 bases between. The CDR3 has 16 amino acids. CDR3 nucleotide sequence: TGTGCCAGCTCACCTCAACAGGACGTTTCGGTCTATGGCTACACCTTC. Amino acids: CASSPQQDVSVYGYTF.

The chain links TRBV30 to TRBJ2-7, with 9 nucleotides matching TRBD1. Trimming at V came to 3 bases and at J to 3 bases, leaving 9 bases not matched to a gene. Germline CDR1 reads GTSNPN; CDR2 reads SVGIG (reference sequence). This CDR3 spans 15 amino acids. CDR3 in DNA: TGTGCCTGGAGCACAGGGGGACAGGGAGTCTACGAGCAGTACTTC. Amino acid sequence: CAWSTGGQGVYEQYF.

This chain uses TRBV7-8 with TRBJ2-1; 7 positions match TRBD1. The CDR3 is 15 amino acids. V lost 5 bases, J lost 2 bases, and 6 bases stayed unmatched. Germline CDR1 and CDR2: SGHVS and FQNEAQ. CDR3 nucleotides: TGTGCCAGCAGCCTTAGACAGGGTGCCTACAATGAGCAGTTCTTC. Its protein is CASSLRQGAYNEQFF.

The chain employs TRBV6-5 and TRBJ2-2; tentative D call: TRBD1 (6 bases). V was trimmed by 6 bases and J by 7 bases, leaving 12 bases between them. This CDR3 comprises 13 residues. CDR1 is MNHEY and CDR2 is SVGAGI in the germline V gene. CDR3 loop: CASRLGQSGELFF. In DNA, the CDR3 is TGTGCCAGCAGGTTGGGACAAAGCGGGGAGCTGTTTTTT.

This chain connects TRBV7-9 to TRBJ1-2; a possible D gene is TRBD1 (6 bases). Germline lookup yields CDR1 SEHNR and CDR2 FQNEAQ (reference sequence). The CDR3 runs to 14 residues. Trimming cost V 5 bases and J 7 bases, with 17 bases left between them. In DNA, the CDR3 is TGTGCCAGCAGCCCCTCCGACAGGAGCGGTGGCTACACCTTC. It codes for CASSPSDRSGGYTF.

V gene TRBV2 combines with J gene TRBJ1-3; no definite D call. Germline values: CDR1 SNHLY, CDR2 FYNNEI. This CDR3 spans 15 amino acids. V was pared by 1 base and J by 0 bases, with 7 bases between. CDR3 amino acids: CASSEVRSSGNTIYF. Here the CDR3 DNA reads TGTGCCAGCAGTGAAGTCCGGAGCTCTGGAAACACCATATATTTT.

V usage is TRBV30 and J usage is TRBJ1-1, with D uncertain. V lost 5 bases, J lost 5 bases, and 9 bases lay in between. The CDR3 is 11 amino acids. Germline CDR1 and CDR2: GTSNPN and SVGIG (reference sequence). CDR3 loop: CAWSQRTEAFF. The CDR3 nucleotides read TGTGCCTGGTCGCAGAGGACTGAAGCTTTCTTT. The full variable domain, in which reference TRBV30 and TRBJ1-1 provide the parts outside the CDR3, is SQTIHQWPATLVQPVGSPLSLECTVEGTSNPNLYWYRQAAGRGLQLLFYSVGIGQISSEVPQNLSASRPQDRQFILSSKKLLLSDSGFYLCAWSQRTEAFFGQGTRLTVV.

The V gene is TRBV6-2 or TRBV6-3, the J gene TRBJ2-6; D perhaps matches TRBD2 (5 bases). The germline V and J ends were trimmed by 2 bases and 1 base, with 9 bases remaining between them. The CDR3 length is 16 residues. CDR1 is MNHEY and CDR2 is SVGEGT in the germline V gene. In nucleotides, the CDR3 is TGTGCCAGCAGTTACGGTTCGGGGTCTGGGGCCAACGTCCTGACTTTC. It encodes CASSYGSGSGANVLTF.

The chain has TRBV6-2 or TRBV6-3 and TRBJ2-7; 10 bases fit TRBD1. Germline CDR1 reads MNHEY; CDR2 reads SVGEGT. The CDR3 is 13 amino acids. V lost 4 bases and J lost 7; bases outside the gene matches: 4. The chain's CDR3 is CASSWGQGWEQYF. In nucleotides, the CDR3 is TGTGCCAGCAGTTGGGGACAGGGGTGGGAGCAGTACTTC.